This TCR beta chain was profiled in a study of control samples from healthy donors and cancer patients. This CDR3 is 14 amino acids long. In germline, CDR1 is LGHNA, CDR2 YSLEER. The V end lost 2 bases, the J end lost 6 bases, and 10 bases lay between the germline ends. The table came from immunoSEQ multiplex PCR; TCRdb's copy has only in-frame clones and leaves some out. The sample has approximately 90,000 clones; approximately 81% are singletons. The chain links TRBV4-3 to TRBJ2-2; D is unclear. Sequencing was done on a sample of blood. The clonotype comes from a woman aged 40 to 55 in good health. CDR3 DNA: TGCGCCAGCAGCCAACTCTTCCGCCCCGGGGAGCTGTTTTTT. Translation gives CASSQLFRPGELFF.